The T cell receptor (beta chain) described here comes from a study of shared clonotypes between healthy human individuals. Using immunoSEQ multiplex PCR, the repertoire was profiled, and TCRdb retains in-frame clones only, with some absent. The data contain about 2 million clones, roughly 94% of them singletons. The V gene lost 1 base and the J gene lost 0 bases, with 10 bases spanning the gap. This CDR3 region has 15 residues. The V gene's germline CDR1 is SGHRS and CDR2 YFSETQ. The TCR originated in a young man in good health. The material sequenced was naive CD4+ T cells sorted from blood. Subset of the sample: CD45RA+ positively selected. The chain recombines TRBV5-1 with TRBJ1-2; D is uncertain. Here the CDR3 reads CASSLSTSANYGYTF. The DNA of the CDR3 is TGCGCCAGCAGCTTGTCTACGTCAGCTAACTATGGCTACACCTTC.